The rows below give T cell receptor beta chains drawn from one sample of a study of spatial heterogeneity in lung cancer. TCRdb passed the 5' RACE reads through MiXCR, listing each CDR3 protein once. The sample yields about 85,000 distinct CDR3 sequences, approximately 20% seen once. Sample: PBMCs, taken at surgery. These receptors originate from a male donor with early-stage non-small cell lung cancer. Both conserved end residues are part of each CDR3. A D gene is named only where the DNA matches it firmly. Not every row has a clone size; where given, it reads once, few, many or a size class.

clone size,J gene,D gene,V gene,CDR3 protein,CDR3 DNA
few,TRBJ1-2,.,TRBV28,CASSPNRGGYTF,TGTGCCAGCAGTCCAAACAGAGGGGGCTACACCTTC
few,TRBJ2-3,TRBD2,TRBV6-1,CASSVSGGATDTQYF,TGTGCCAGCAGTGTCTCGGGGGGGGCCACAGATACGCAGTATTTT
.,TRBJ2-1,TRBD2,TRBV6-2/TRBV6-3,CASSYLGTTYNEQFF,TGTGCCAGCAGTTACTTAGGGACTACCTACAATGAGCAGTTCTTC
once,TRBJ2-7,TRBD2,TRBV7-9,CASSLTSGRAYEQYF,TGTGCCAGCAGCTTAACGAGCGGGAGGGCATACGAGCAGTACTTC
.,TRBJ2-1,.,TRBV5-1,CASSLEANYNEQFF,TGCGCCAGCAGCTTGGAAGCCAATTACAATGAGCAGTTCTTC
.,TRBJ1-2,.,TRBV3-1,CASSQVPTNYGYTF,TGTGCCAGCAGCCAAGTTCCTACTAACTATGGCTACACCTTC
many,TRBJ2-1,.,TRBV20-1,CSATGALHSSYNEQFF,TGCAGTGCTACCGGAGCGCTACATAGCTCCTACAATGAGCAGTTCTTC
few,TRBJ2-5,TRBD2,TRBV7-9,CASSFLLGREETQYF,TGTGCCAGCAGCTTTCTTCTCGGGAGGGAAGAGACCCAGTACTTC
.,TRBJ1-5,.,TRBV6-6,CASDSGGNQPQHF,TGTGCCAGCGATTCAGGGGGCAATCAGCCCCAGCATTTT
few,TRBJ2-1,TRBD2,TRBV24-1,CATSDPAAGTQNEQFF,TGTGCCACCAGTGACCCCGCAGCGGGGACTCAGAATGAGCAGTTCTTC
many,TRBJ1-6,TRBD1,TRBV24-1,CATSDLPNFRDRGRNNSPLHF,TGTGCCACCAGTGATTTGCCCAACTTCCGGGACAGGGGGCGGAATAATTCACCCCTCCACTTT
many,TRBJ2-3,.,TRBV29-1,CSVVDPNTDTQYF,TGCAGCGTTGTAGACCCTAACACAGATACGCAGTATTTT
few,TRBJ2-7,TRBD1,TRBV19,CASGTGGDEQYF,TGTGCCAGTGGGACAGGGGGAGACGAGCAGTACTTC
few,TRBJ2-4,.,TRBV15,CATSLPGSGAKNIQYF,TGTGCCACCAGCCTCCCCGGGAGCGGAGCCAAAAACATTCAGTACTTC
many,TRBJ1-1,.,TRBV15,CATSRDVGKGTEAFF,TGTGCCACCAGCAGAGATGTGGGGAAAGGCACTGAAGCTTTCTTT
.,TRBJ2-2,.,TRBV24-1,CATSDSFYTGELFF,TGTGCCACCAGTGACTCGTTCTATACCGGGGAGCTGTTTTTT
.,TRBJ2-1,.,TRBV21-1,CASSKLNFGTSGKMLFF,TGTGCCAGCAGCAAGTTGAACTTCGGGACTAGCGGGAAGATGTTGTTCTTC
.,TRBJ2-5,.,TRBV28,CASSLSPPQETQYF,TGTGCCAGCAGTTTATCGCCCCCCCAAGAGACCCAGTACTTC
.,TRBJ2-1,TRBD2,TRBV28,CASSLLAAGEISEQFF,TGTGCCAGCAGTCTCCTAGCCGCGGGAGAGATCAGTGAGCAGTTCTTC
few,TRBJ2-2,TRBD1,TRBV29-1,CSVGRDRVTGELFF,TGCAGCGTCGGCCGGGACAGAGTGACCGGGGAGCTGTTTTTT
many,TRBJ1-1,.,TRBV28,CASSLLSGLNTEAFF,TGTGCCAGCAGTTTATTATCAGGGCTGAACACTGAAGCTTTCTTT
.,TRBJ2-1,.,TRBV27,CASTDGGNEQFF,TGTGCCAGCACCGACGGGGGCAATGAGCAGTTCTTC
.,TRBJ1-5,.,TRBV28,CASSFAKPRNQPQHF,TGTGCCAGCAGTTTTGCCAAACCCCGTAATCAGCCCCAGCATTTT
.,TRBJ2-7,.,TRBV5-1,CASSLLADTYEQYF,TGCGCCAGCAGCTTGTTGGCTGATACCTACGAGCAGTACTTC
.,TRBJ1-2,.,TRBV3-1,CASSQQGDSYGYTF,TGTGCCAGCAGCCAACAGGGAGACTCCTATGGCTACACCTTC
few,TRBJ1-6,TRBD1,TRBV18,CASSPGTGLDSPLHF,TGTGCCAGCTCACCTGGGACAGGACTAGATTCACCCCTCCACTTT
few,TRBJ2-7,TRBD1,TRBV10-3,CAISSRDRGYEQYF,TGTGCCATCAGCTCCCGGGACAGGGGCTACGAGCAGTACTTC
.,TRBJ2-5,.,TRBV7-2,CASSSPGQQETQYF,TGTGCCAGCAGCTCCCCGGGACAACAAGAGACCCAGTACTTC
.,TRBJ2-1,.,TRBV5-6,CASSLGTEQFF,TGTGCCAGCAGCTTGGGGACTGAGCAGTTCTTC
many,TRBJ2-3,.,TRBV10-3,CAIGLGEDTQYF,TGTGCCATCGGGCTGGGCGAAGATACGCAGTATTTT
few,TRBJ2-1,TRBD2,TRBV4-1,CASTVVAGGPDEQFF,TGCGCCAGCACCGTTGTGGCGGGAGGGCCGGATGAGCAGTTCTTC
few,TRBJ1-2,TRBD1,TRBV7-2,CASSLARGRGYGYTF,TGTGCCAGCAGCTTAGCGAGGGGGCGTGGGTATGGCTACACCTTC
.,TRBJ2-7,TRBD1,TRBV28,CVSSQPGQGSYEQYF,TGTGTCAGCAGCCAACCGGGACAGGGCTCCTACGAGCAGTACTTC
.,TRBJ2-5,.,TRBV28,CASSLIGVAEQETQYF,TGTGCCAGCAGTTTAATAGGTGTAGCCGAGCAAGAGACCCAGTACTTC
.,TRBJ2-1,.,TRBV29-1,CSVAGDHEQFF,TGCAGCGTGGCAGGGGACCATGAGCAGTTCTTC
.,TRBJ2-3,TRBD1,TRBV7-9,CASSLLGGHGTDTQYF,TGTGCCAGCAGCCTACTAGGGGGCCATGGCACAGATACGCAGTATTTT
few,TRBJ2-3,.,TRBV30,CAWSVPFSGLSTDTQYF,TGTGCCTGGAGTGTACCTTTCAGCGGACTTAGCACAGATACGCAGTATTTT
few,TRBJ1-6,.,TRBV10-3,CAISESRAQGYSPLHF,TGTGCCATCAGTGAGTCGAGGGCCCAGGGTTATTCACCCCTCCACTTT
.,TRBJ1-4,.,TRBV6-5,CASSRGANEKLFF,TGTGCCAGCAGTAGGGGGGCTAATGAAAAACTGTTTTTT
many,TRBJ2-1,TRBD2,TRBV24-1,CATSDPGTSGEQFF,TGTGCCACCAGTGACCCTGGGACTAGCGGGGAGCAGTTCTTC
.,TRBJ2-4,.,TRBV6-2/TRBV6-3,CASSYSSVSKNIQYF,TGTGCCAGCAGTTACTCATCAGTTTCCAAAAACATTCAGTACTTC
.,TRBJ1-1,.,TRBV7-9,CASSSLRGTEAFF,TGTGCCAGCAGCTCTCTCAGGGGCACTGAAGCTTTCTTT
few,TRBJ2-1,TRBD2,TRBV27,CASTFRGGLNEQFF,TGTGCCAGCACCTTCCGGGGGGGGCTTAATGAGCAGTTCTTC
.,TRBJ2-3,.,TRBV20-1,CSAKRLSVDTQYF,TGCAGTGCTAAACGCCTCTCGGTAGATACGCAGTATTTT
.,TRBJ2-7,.,TRBV6-2/TRBV6-3,CASSWGNEQYF,TGTGCCAGCTCCTGGGGGAACGAGCAGTACTTC
.,TRBJ2-3,.,TRBV27,CASSLRLHQDTDTQYF,TGTGCCAGCAGTTTGAGACTCCATCAAGACACAGATACGCAGTATTTT
.,TRBJ2-3,TRBD2,TRBV4-3,CASSQDPPTSGGTDTQYF,TGCGCCAGCAGCCAAGATCCGCCGACTAGCGGGGGGACAGATACGCAGTATTTT
.,TRBJ2-3,.,TRBV6-1,CASSDTQYF,TGTGCCAGCAGTGATACGCAGTATTTT
.,TRBJ2-2,.,TRBV6-1,CASTLLETGELFF,TGTGCCAGCACCCTACTAGAAACCGGGGAGCTGTTTTTT
.,TRBJ1-1,.,TRBV2,CASNEPGVKGEAFF,TGTGCCAGCAACGAACCGGGGGTTAAGGGTGAAGCTTTCTTT
.,TRBJ2-3,TRBD1,TRBV18,CASSHSGTEGRTDTQYF,TGTGCCAGCTCACACTCCGGGACAGAAGGCCGCACAGATACGCAGTATTTT
few,TRBJ1-1,.,TRBV7-9,CASSPPTENTEAFF,TGTGCCAGCAGCCCACCGACAGAGAACACTGAAGCTTTCTTT
.,TRBJ2-3,TRBD2,TRBV20-1,CSARDPGSGSSDTQYF,TGCAGTGCTAGAGATCCTGGTAGCGGGAGTTCAGATACGCAGTATTTT
few,TRBJ1-1,.,TRBV18,CASSPRGSVREAFF,TGTGCCAGCTCGCCCCGCGGGAGCGTACGAGAAGCTTTCTTT
.,TRBJ1-1,.,TRBV2,CASNLQGVRTGEAFF,TGTGCCAGCAATCTACAGGGAGTCCGGACCGGTGAAGCTTTCTTT